Shown below are 15 T cell receptor beta chains from a single sample sequenced in a study of T cell responses to AZD1222 COVID-19 vaccine. This table comes from immunoSEQ multiplex PCR, and its TCRdb copy is limited to in-frame clones, with some not included. The sample consists of around 200,000 clones, just under 95% of them appearing once. The sample consisted of peripheral blood, taken 28 days after the second dose of the MenACWY control vaccine. Receptors originate from an adult who received the MenACWY meningococcal vaccine as a control.

The chain carries TRBV27 and TRBJ1-2; D perhaps matches TRBD1 (6 bases). The CDR3 spans 13 residues. Trimming stripped 1 base from V and 6 bases from J, with 9 bases between. Germline CDR1 MNHEY, CDR2 SMNVEV (reference sequence). The CDR3: CASSLFTGNGYTF. In DNA, the CDR3 is TGTGCCAGCAGTTTATTCACAGGGAATGGCTACACCTTC.

The chain uses TRBV5-5 and TRBJ1-1; D uncertain. The CDR3 spans 14 residues. CDR1 is SGHKS and CDR2 is YYEKEE in the germline V gene (reference sequence). V was shortened by 0 bases and J by 1 base, with 7 bases between the two germline ends. The CDR3 DNA sequence: TGTGCCAGCAGCTTGGGTTACAGGAACACTGAAGCTTTCTTT. It translates to CASSLGYRNTEAFF.

This clone was seen only once. CDR3 nucleotide sequence: TGCGCCAGCGGGGAAGTGGCAGCTCAATATGGCTACACCTTC. Protein product: CASGEVAAQYGYTF. The rearrangement links TRBV5-1 to TRBJ1-2; D is uncertain. The CDR3 length is 14 residues. V shed 7 bases and J shed 5 bases, with 18 bases lying between them. Germline CDR1 SGHRS, CDR2 YFSETQ.

The gene calls are TRBV7-2 and TRBJ1-1, with 7 positions matching TRBD1. CDR3 size: 15 residues. Germline V gives CDR1 SGHTA, CDR2 FQGNSA. J was trimmed by 3 bases and V by 5 bases; bases with no gene match: 9. The CDR3 DNA follows: TGTGCCAGCAGCCCTAGCGCGACAGGGTACACTGAAGCTTTCTTT. It translates to CASSPSATGYTEAFF.

DNA for the CDR3: TGTGCCAGCGGGGGGGGGCAAGAGACCCAGTACTTC. Residues: CASGGGQETQYF. This chain connects TRBV27 to TRBJ2-5; 7 bases map to TRBD2. The germline gives CDR1 MNHEY, CDR2 SMNVEV (reference sequence). This CDR3 spans 12 amino acids. V lost 8 bases to trimming and J lost 2 bases; unmatched junction nucleotides: 2.

V is TRBV28 and J is TRBJ1-5, with D uncertain. Trimming cost V 2 bases and J 1 base, with 6 bases left between them. Germline lookup yields CDR1 MDHEN and CDR2 SYDVKM. This CDR3 spans 14 amino acids. The CDR3 sequence: CASSLVGSNQPQHF. For the CDR3, the DNA is TGTGCCAGCAGTTTAGTAGGGAGCAATCAGCCCCAGCATTTT.

The table lists this clone with a few counts. One end of the junction varies from germline; a read error may be responsible. This sequence joins TRBV6-1 and TRBJ2-1, with TRBD2 identical over 7 bases. The CDR3 contains 15 residues. Germline V gene lookup returns CDR1 MNHNS and CDR2 SASEGT. CDR3 nucleotides: TGTGCCAGCAATGAAGGCGGGGGTCGGTACAATGAGCAGTTCTTC. Translated: CASNEGGGRYNEQFF.

This chain uses TRBV9 with TRBJ1-2, with a possible D match to TRBD1 (5 bases). The CDR3 consists of 15 residues. The germline V gene has CDR1 SGDLS and CDR2 YYNGEE. V was clipped by 4 bases and J by 1 base, with 14 bases between them. As DNA, the CDR3 is TGTGCCAGCAGCCCCTTCAGCGGGGGTAACTATGGCTACACCTTC. Translating gives CASSPFSGGNYGYTF.

The V call is TRBV2, the J call TRBJ1-3; 9 nucleotides align to TRBD1. Trimming took 10 bases from V and 4 from J; bases not matched to a gene: 5. Germline lookup yields CDR1 SNHLY and CDR2 FYNNEI. The CDR3 covers 13 residues. CDR3 sequence (DNA): TGTGCCAACGGACAGGGGTCAGGAAACACCATATATTTT. Amino acid sequence: CANGQGSGNTIYF.

This clone was recorded only once. The rearrangement links TRBV12-3 or TRBV12-4 to TRBJ1-2; D is possibly TRBD1 (6 bases). The germline V and J ends were trimmed by 2 bases and 6 bases, with 7 bases remaining between them. This CDR3 has 12 amino acids. DNA of the CDR3: TGTGCCAGCAGTTTATGGGGGCATGGCTACACCTTC. This translates into CASSLWGHGYTF.

The chain employs TRBV25-1 and TRBJ1-2; D possibly corresponds to TRBD1 (6 bases). CDR3 length: 14 amino acids. With 3 bases removed from V and 2 bases from J, the gap between germline ends came to 10 bases. Germline V gene data show CDR1 as MGHDK and CDR2 as SYGVNS. CDR3 loop: CASSDWTENYGYTF. CDR3 in DNA: TGTGCCAGCAGTGATTGGACAGAGAACTATGGCTACACCTTC.

The V and J genes are TRBV24-1 and TRBJ2-3; D is unclear. The length of the CDR3 is 11 residues. The V gene's germline CDR1 is KGHDR and CDR2 SFDVKD. V was cut by 4 bases and J by 3 bases, with 1 base left in between. CDR3 in DNA: TGTGCCACCAGTGAAACAGATACGCAGTATTTT. Translating it yields CATSETDTQYF.

The CDR3 is CASSQGLGEAFF. The CDR3 region has the DNA TGTGCCAGCAGTCAGGGGTTAGGTGAAGCTTTCTTT. The chain joins TRBV28 to TRBJ1-1; D is perhaps TRBD1 (6 bases). Germline V gives CDR1 MDHEN, CDR2 SYDVKM. The CDR3 contains 12 residues. V gave up 5 bases and J gave up 7 bases, with 11 bases separating them.

The chain carries TRBV6-5 and TRBJ1-1; D unresolved. Trimming pared 7 bases from V and 1 base from J, leaving 13 bases between. From germline, CDR1 is MNHEY and CDR2 SVGAGI. CDR3 length: 14 residues. CDR3 nucleotide sequence: TGTGCCAGCATCCGACCGAACCCGAACACTGAAGCTTTCTTT. Translating gives CASIRPNPNTEAFF.

The gene calls are TRBV3-1 (or the pseudogene TRBV3-2) and TRBJ2-3; 7 nucleotides agree with TRBD2. Germline trimming cut 5 bases from V and 5 bases from J; bases unmatched to any gene: 10. Germline V lookup: CDR1 LGHDT, CDR2 YNNKEL (reference sequence). The CDR3 spans 15 residues. CDR3 in DNA: TGTGCCAGCAGCTTTAAGCGGGGAGGGATAGATACGCAGTATTTT. It translates to CASSFKRGGIDTQYF.